This T cell receptor (beta chain) emerged from a study of breast tumors, draining lymph nodes, adjacent tissues. General observations from the study: Tumor TCR diversity was below lymph nodes but above nontumor tissue. Luminal-like breast cancer showed significantly higher tumor–nontumor repertoire similarity than basal-like. Most tumor T cells seemingly derive from lymph node, then expand in tumor.

This CDR3 comprises 15 residues. Germline V gene lookup returns CDR1 DFQATT and CDR2 SNEGSKA (reference sequence). V lost 0 bases to trimming and J lost 5 bases; unmatched junction nucleotides: 7. From the multiplex PCR reads, TCRdb called clonotypes with MiXCR, one entry per CDR3 protein. The sample lists roughly 70,000 distinct CDR3 sequences; about 40% were seen once. This clonotype was counted many times. As yet, its antigen is unknown. Material: breast tumor tissue. This TCR derives from a female donor with breast cancer. Some clones in this sample may be carry-over from other donors' samples. The chain combines TRBV20-1 with TRBJ1-5; 7 bases align to TRBD1. The CDR3 nucleotides are TGCAGTGCTAGAGATTCAAGCACAGGGGATCAGCCCCAGCATTTT. Translating it yields CSARDSSTGDQPQHF.